A selection of T cell receptor beta chains follows, all from one sample in a study of T cells after yellow fever vaccination. Via MiXCR, TCRdb re-called the 5' RACE reads, giving one row per CDR3 protein. This table has about 360,000 distinct CDR3 sequences, roughly 6.1% appearing once. The sample consisted of PBMCs, taken 5 days after the yellow fever booster vaccination. The source of these receptors is a man under 40 who received the YFV17D yellow fever vaccine. The CDR3 runs from the conserved cysteine through the conserved F or W. The D gene is left open where the match is weak. A clone size is listed for some rows: how often the clone was seen (once, few, many), or a class if it is expanded.

>many|.|TRBV19|TRBJ1-1
TGTGCCAGTACCCGACAGACCCTTTGGGCTGAAGCTTTCTTT
CASTRQTLWAEAFF
>few|.|TRBV18|TRBJ2-1
TGTGCCAGCTCACCACCTGGGGGGCGGCACAATGAGCAGTTCTTC
CASSPPGGRHNEQFF
>few|.|TRBV14|TRBJ2-1
TGTGCCAGCAGCCTAGTTCTAGCGTGGGATGAGCAGTTCTTC
CASSLVLAWDEQFF
>many|.|TRBV15|TRBJ2-7
TGTGCCACCAGCAGAGGGGGTCGACCGCTCCCCGAGCAGTACTTC
CATSRGGRPLPEQYF
>few|.|TRBV4-3|TRBJ2-2
TGCGCCAGCAGCCAAGATTCTCGGCGCAGGGCCGGGGAGCTGTTTTTT
CASSQDSRRRAGELFF
>few|TRBD2|TRBV20-1|TRBJ2-7
TGCAGTGCTAGCTTGACTAGCGGGAGCGAGCAGTACTTC
CSASLTSGSEQYF
>.|.|TRBV20-1|TRBJ1-6
TGCAGTGCGATACTGACAGGCGTTATCTCACCCCTCCACTTT
CSAILTGVISPLHF
>.|TRBD1|TRBV20-1|TRBJ2-7
TGCAGTGCTAGTCAGGGGGCGACCTACGAGCAGTACTTC
CSASQGATYEQYF
>many|.|TRBV5-1|TRBJ2-1
TGCGCCAGCCGGCCAGGGAGCTCCTACAATGAGCAGTTCTTC
CASRPGSSYNEQFF
>few|.|TRBV24-1|TRBJ2-1
TGTGCCACCAGTGACCCAAGACAGGGCGGGGGATTGGACAATGAGCAGTTCTTC
CATSDPRQGGGLDNEQFF
>.|TRBD1|TRBV29-1|TRBJ1-1
TGCAGCGCCGCGGGACAGACTGCCACTGAAGCTTTCTTT
CSAAGQTATEAFF
>many|TRBD1|TRBV6-1|TRBJ2-7
TGTGCCAGCAGGGAAGCAGGGGGCCACGAGCAGTACTTC
CASREAGGHEQYF
>.|TRBD2|TRBV7-2|TRBJ2-7
TGTGCCAGCCTCAGCGGGGGACCTTCCTACGAGCAGTACTTC
CASLSGGPSYEQYF
>few|.|TRBV6-5|TRBJ2-2
TGTGCCAGCAGTTCAAATCAGGGAACCGGGGAGCTGTTTTTT
CASSSNQGTGELFF
>many|TRBD1|TRBV12-3/TRBV12-4|TRBJ1-4
TGTGCCAGCAGTAGACAGGGGGCGCTTGGTGAAAAACTGTTTTTT
CASSRQGALGEKLFF
>.|.|TRBV27|TRBJ2-3
TGTGCCAGCAGTTTATGGTACACAGATACGCAGTATTTT
CASSLWYTDTQYF
>.|.|TRBV21-1|TRBJ2-3
TGTGCCAGCAGCAAGGCAGGGGAAGATACGCAGTATTTT
CASSKAGEDTQYF
>.|.|TRBV3-1|TRBJ2-5
TGTGCCGGCAGCCAAAGGGGTTCGGAGACCCAGTACTTC
CAGSQRGSETQYF
>.|.|TRBV19|TRBJ1-2
TGTGCCAGTATATCAGTTGACGGCTACACCTTC
CASISVDGYTF
>many|TRBD1|TRBV7-8|TRBJ1-2
TGTGCCAGCAGCTTAGCACAGGGGGCGAATGGCTACACCTTC
CASSLAQGANGYTF
>.|TRBD2|TRBV29-1|TRBJ2-7
TGCAGCGTGCAAGGGAGGGGCCGCTCCTACGAGCAGTACTTC
CSVQGRGRSYEQYF
>.|.|TRBV2|TRBJ2-1
TGTGCCTTCAGTCCCCTTTCCCCCCGACAAACCTATAGGGATGAGCAGTTCTTC
CAFSPLSPRQTYRDEQFF
>many|.|TRBV20-1|TRBJ2-7
TGCAGTGCTAGAGATCTGGATGGCCTCTACGAGCAGTACTTC
CSARDLDGLYEQYF
>.|TRBD1|TRBV7-2|TRBJ2-7
TGTGCCAGCAGCTCTCCGGATGGGACAGGCCTCTACGAGCAGTACTTC
CASSSPDGTGLYEQYF
>few|TRBD2|TRBV23-1|TRBJ2-7
TGCGCCAGCAGTCTAACCACGATAGCGGGAGGTGGCTACGAGCAGTACTTC
CASSLTTIAGGGYEQYF
>.|.|TRBV29-1|TRBJ2-4
TGCAGCGTTGAGTTTGGCCCAGGGTTTTCCAAAAACATTCAGTACTTC
CSVEFGPGFSKNIQYF
>few|.|TRBV27|TRBJ1-1
TGTGCCAGCAGTCCCTATCCGGATTGGGATAAGGGTGAAGCTTTCTTT
CASSPYPDWDKGEAFF